These 10 T cell receptor beta chains originate from one sample sequenced in a study of identical twins (dated by TCRdb to about 2016). Library method: 5' RACE. Data came from an Illumina HiSeq 2000. TCRdb reran the public reads through fastp at Q25 and MiXCR, keeping productive beta chains. Each record represents a unique CDR3 protein, reported with the most common genes and DNA among its rows. This sample holds around 1.7 million distinct CDR3 sequences; about 32% were observed only once. The leading ten clones occupy less than 0.35% of the sample. The sequenced sample was cord blood. All receptors come from a newborn girl in good health.

This clonotype came up many times. The chain uses TRBV21-1 and TRBJ2-1; TRBD2, the D gene given by the table, was not confirmed from the DNA. TRBV21-1 is termed a pseudogene. The CDR3 consists of 15 residues. CDR3 in amino acids: CASSKTSRYSHEQFF. DNA of the CDR3: TGTGCCAGCAGCAAGACTAGCAGGTATTCTCATGAGCAGTTCTTC.

The chain carries TRBV5-1 and TRBJ1-1; no definite D call. V lost 3 bases, J lost 7 bases, and 10 bases lay in between. The CDR3 is made up of 12 amino acids. CDR1 is SGHRS and CDR2 is YFSETQ in the germline V gene. The CDR3 region is CASSSNGVEAFF. As DNA, the CDR3 is TGCGCCAGCAGCTCAAACGGGGTTGAAGCTTTCTTT.

The chain combines TRBV4-2 with TRBJ2-2; D is ambiguous. The CDR3 sequence is 12 residues long. In germline, CDR1 is LGHNA, CDR2 YNFKEQ. Between the trimmed V and J ends, which lost 1 base and 13 bases, there was a span of 10 bases. CDR3 DNA: TGTGCCAGCAGCCAAGGCCTATGGGGGCTGTTTTTT. It is translated as CASSQGLWGLFF.

This chain connects TRBV12-3 or TRBV12-4 to TRBJ2-1; tentative D call: TRBD2 (5 bases). The DNA end lines up better with TRBJ2-7; the J call may be wrong. The CDR3 totals 16 residues. The CDR3 nucleotides are TGTGCCAGCAGCGTGGGAGCGGCTGTTCCGTACAATGAGCAGTACTTC. It encodes CASSVGAAVPYNEQYF.

This clonotype was detected many times. The genes are TRBV4-1 and TRBJ2-1, with 9 bases lining up with TRBD2. This CDR3 spans 15 amino acids. From germline, CDR1 is MGHRA and CDR2 YSYEKL. Germline trimming cut 1 base from V and 4 bases from J; bases unmatched to any gene: 2. The CDR3: CASSQGGLAYNEQFF. The CDR3 nucleotides are TGCGCCAGCAGCCAAGGTGGACTAGCGTACAATGAGCAGTTCTTC.

The gene calls are TRBV10-3 and TRBJ2-1; 9 bases fit TRBD2. The CDR3 totals 14 residues. Germline V gives CDR1 ENHRY, CDR2 SYGVKD. V was clipped by 3 bases and J by 10 bases; unmatched bases: 7. CDR3 in DNA: TGTGCCATCAGTGATATAGCGGGAGAAATGGAGCAGTTCTTC. It is translated as CAISDIAGEMEQFF.

The genes are TRBV11-2 and TRBJ1-2; 9 bases align to TRBD1. J lost 3 bases, V lost 1 base, and 12 bases had no gene match. The V gene's germline CDR1 is SGHAT and CDR2 FQNNGV. The CDR3 spans 18 residues. CDR3: CASSLVDRGFGTDYGYTF. The CDR3 nucleotides are TGTGCCAGCAGCTTAGTGGACAGGGGTTTTGGAACAGACTATGGCTACACCTTC.

This chain joins TRBV15 and TRBJ2-1, with 8 bases fitting TRBD2. The CDR3 spans 19 residues. The J segment lost 5 bases and the V segment lost 7 bases, leaving 22 bases of the junction unmatched. Germline values: CDR1 LNHNV, CDR2 YYDKDF (reference sequence). CDR3: CATTYGGRGTGGRNNEQFF. The CDR3 bases are TGTGCCACCACCTACGGAGGGCGGGGAACTGGCGGGAGGAACAATGAGCAGTTCTTC.

The chain is built from TRBV12-3 or TRBV12-4 and TRBJ2-3; TRBD2 matches at 9 bases. The CDR3 has 17 amino acids. The J segment lost 4 bases and the V segment lost 0 bases, leaving 8 bases of the junction unmatched. The CDR3 spells CASSLALMREGADTQYF. Written as DNA, the CDR3 is TGTGCCAGCAGTTTAGCGCTAATGCGGGAGGGCGCAGATACGCAGTATTTT.

The chain links TRBV5-1 to TRBJ2-1; 16 bases map to TRBD2. This CDR3 has 17 amino acids. CDR1 and CDR2 (germline): SGHRS, YFSETQ. V was clipped by 5 bases and J by 6 bases; unmatched bases: 8. CDR3 sequence reads: CASRPGTSGGDFNEQFF. CDR3 coding DNA: TGCGCCAGCAGGCCCGGGACTAGCGGGGGGGATTTCAATGAGCAGTTCTTC.